These T cell receptor beta chains were read from a single sample in a study of CD8 T cells in Susac syndrome. TCRdb reprocessed the immunoSEQ multiplex PCR reads with MiXCR, giving one entry per CDR3 protein. The table includes around 190,000 distinct CDR3 sequences, 85% to 95% detected once. Sequencing used CD4+ T cells from PBMCs. The receptors derive from a human donor in good health. The CDR3 runs from the conserved cysteine through the conserved F or W. A D gene is named only where the DNA matches it firmly. The listing skips clone size in some rows; elsewhere it reads once, few, many or a size class.

abundance	d_gene	v_gene	j_gene	CDR3aa	CDR3nt
NA	TRBD1	TRBV29-1	TRBJ2-1	CSVEGLISTGERTYNEQFF	TGCAGCGTTGAAGGTTTAATATCAACAGGGGAAAGGACCTACAATGAGCAGTTCTTC
NA	TRBD1	TRBV3-1	TRBJ2-4	CASSRPGQGRAKNIQYF	TGTGCCAGCAGCCGACCGGGACAGGGGAGAGCCAAAAACATTCAGTACTTC
NA	TRBD1	TRBV19	TRBJ2-7	CASSNSGTGDYEQYF	TGTGCCAGTAGTAATTCCGGGACAGGGGACTACGAGCAGTACTTC
few	NA	TRBV29-1	TRBJ1-1	CSVAGRMNTEAFF	TGCAGCGTTGCGGGACGGATGAACACTGAAGCTTTCTTT
NA	NA	TRBV4-3	TRBJ1-5	CASSQALAGRYSNQPQHF	TGCGCCAGCAGCCAAGCGTTGGCAGGACGATATAGCAATCAGCCCCAGCATTTT
NA	NA	TRBV6-2/TRBV6-3	TRBJ1-4	CAISTENEKLFF	TGTGCCATATCCACGGAGAACGAAAAACTGTTTTTT
NA	NA	TRBV27	TRBJ1-1	CASTLWGTEAFF	TGTGCCAGCACTCTCTGGGGGACGGAAGCTTTCTTT
NA	NA	TRBV27	TRBJ1-2	CASSPRGSYGYTF	TGTGCCAGCAGCCCCAGGGGCAGCTATGGCTACACCTTC
once	TRBD2	TRBV27	TRBJ2-3	CASSLSRTSDTQYF	TGTGCCAGCAGTTTGTCCCGGACTAGCGATACGCAGTATTTT
NA	NA	TRBV18	TRBJ1-5	CASSINTEQPQHF	TGTGCCAGCTCAATCAACACCGAGCAGCCCCAGCATTTT
NA	NA	TRBV12-3/TRBV12-4	TRBJ1-2	CASTYGGNYGYTF	TGTGCCAGCACCTACGGCGGAAACTATGGCTACACCTTC
NA	TRBD1	TRBV3-1	TRBJ2-4	CASSHLDRGLNIQYF	TGTGCCAGCAGCCACCTTGACAGGGGGCTAAACATTCAGTACTTC
NA	NA	TRBV18	TRBJ1-3	CASSPTGTGNTIYF	TGTGCCAGCTCACCAACAGGGACTGGAAACACCATATATTTT
NA	NA	TRBV15	TRBJ2-7	CATSRGSYEQYF	TGTGCCACCAGCAGAGGTAGCTACGAGCAGTACTTC
once	TRBD2	TRBV4-1	TRBJ2-2	CASSPASGGAGELFF	TGCGCCAGCAGCCCCGCTAGCGGGGGGGCTGGGGAGCTGTTTTTT
NA	NA	TRBV14	TRBJ2-7	CASSQVRGSGEQYF	TGTGCCAGCAGCCAAGTTAGGGGTTCTGGAGAGCAGTACTTC
NA	NA	TRBV12-3/TRBV12-4	TRBJ1-5	CASRRDAGWYQPQHF	TGTGCCAGCAGGCGGGACGCAGGGTGGTATCAGCCCCAGCATTTT
NA	TRBD2	TRBV5-1	TRBJ2-1	CASSDGRPSGGSSEQFF	TGCGCCAGCAGCGATGGTCGCCCTAGCGGGGGGTCTAGTGAGCAGTTCTTC
NA	NA	TRBV29-1	TRBJ1-2	CSVGDPDNGYTF	TGCAGCGTTGGGGATCCGGATAATGGCTACACCTTC
once	NA	TRBV20-1	TRBJ1-5	CSARDYSDQPQHF	TGCAGTGCTAGAGATTACAGCGATCAGCCCCAGCATTTT
once	TRBD2	TRBV29-1	TRBJ2-1	CSVFTSGSHNEQFF	TGCAGCGTCTTCACTAGCGGGAGTCACAATGAGCAGTTCTTC